This TCR beta chain stems from a study of CD8+ T cells in alopecia areata. Study results and caveats: Scalp data also include sequences from resident alphabeta T cells of normal skin. Higher clonality was seen in lesional scalp than in normal scalp, especially in alopecia totalis/universalis.

Note on this clone: The antigen is unknown.

Alopecia areata patients had lesional scalp punch biopsies and peripheral blood taken from them. The CDR3 has 14 residues. CDR1 is GTSNPN and CDR2 is SVGIG in the germline V gene (reference sequence). Trimming pared 0 bases from V and 6 bases from J, leaving 14 bases between. RNA extraction and reverse transcription yielded cDNA as sequencing template. Repertoires were generated with immunoSEQ multiplex PCR, while TCRdb's copy carries only in-frame clones and drops some. In the table there are about 82,000 clones, just over 50% of which are singletons. This TCR was recovered from a human donor with alopecia areata. Sequenced material: NKG2D-high CD8+ T cells sorted from blood. The J gene is TRBJ1-1, the V gene TRBV30, with D unclear. CDR3 amino acids: CAWSVSELMAEAFF. The DNA for the CDR3 is TGTGCCTGGAGTGTTTCCGAGTTGATGGCTGAAGCTTTCTTT.